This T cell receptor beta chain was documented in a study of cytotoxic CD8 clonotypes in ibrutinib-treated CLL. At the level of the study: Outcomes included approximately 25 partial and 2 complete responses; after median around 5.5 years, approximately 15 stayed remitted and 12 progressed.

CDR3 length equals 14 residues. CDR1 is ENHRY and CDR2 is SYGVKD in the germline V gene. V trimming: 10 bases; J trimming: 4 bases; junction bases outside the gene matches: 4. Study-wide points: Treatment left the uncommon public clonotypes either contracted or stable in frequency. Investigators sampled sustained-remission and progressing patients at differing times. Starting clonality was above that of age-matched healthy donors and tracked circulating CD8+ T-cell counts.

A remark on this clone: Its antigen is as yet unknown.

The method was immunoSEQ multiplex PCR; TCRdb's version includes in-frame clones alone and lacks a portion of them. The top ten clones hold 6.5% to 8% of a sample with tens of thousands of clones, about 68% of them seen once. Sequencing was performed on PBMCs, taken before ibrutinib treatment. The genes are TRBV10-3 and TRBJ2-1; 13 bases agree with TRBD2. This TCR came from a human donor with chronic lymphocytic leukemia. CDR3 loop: CATGTSGVYNEQFF. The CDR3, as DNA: TGTGCCACCGGGACTAGCGGGGTATACAATGAGCAGTTCTTC.